Sequencing of this T cell receptor (beta chain) was carried out in a study of regulatory T cells in long-lasting Graves disease. The study, taken as a whole, reports: TRBV28, TRBJ1-2 and TRBJ2-5 were favored in persistent disease. Thyroid tissue was not studied; only peripheral blood was.

The table lists this clonotype with a few counts. What it recognizes is unknown. Time point denoted: newly diagnosed GD, antithyroid drugs for less than 3 months. Construction of the TCR library relied on RNA isolated from PBMCs. With V trimmed by 0 bases and J by 4 bases, 6 bases remained unmatched. The germline gives CDR1 SGHNT, CDR2 YENEEA. The CDR3 has 15 residues. According to the study, TCR beta libraries were built with iRepertoire HTBI primers and CDR3-region Arm-PCR. MiXCR, applied by TCRdb to the multiplex PCR reads, yields one record per CDR3 protein. Among roughly 400,000 distinct CDR3 sequences, approximately 16% were seen once, and the ten largest hold over 7.5%. The same specimen was also included in a second study, on T cells in Graves' hyperthyroidism and ophthalmopathy.

The sequences come from peripheral blood mononuclear cells (PBMCs), collected at new diagnosis, from a patient treated with antithyroid drugs. The TCR sequence derives from a middle-aged woman with Graves disease. V is TRBV11-3 and J is TRBJ2-7; 7 bases are shared with TRBD2. The CDR3 DNA is TGTGCCAGCAGCTTAGACGGCGTCGGGGGGTACGAGCAGTACTTC. This translates into CASSLDGVGGYEQYF. The full variable domain, in which reference TRBV11-3 and TRBJ2-7 provide the parts outside the CDR3, is EAGVVQSPRYKIIEKKQPVAFWCNPISGHNTLYWYLQNLGQGPELLIRYENEEAVDDSQLPKDRFSAERLKGVDSTLKIQPAELGDSAVYLCASSLDGVGGYEQYFGPGTRLTVT.